A selection of T cell receptor beta chains follows, all from one sample in a study of human T cells and chemical hapten exposure. MiXCR was run by TCRdb on the RACE reads, yielding one entry per CDR3 protein. The table has 70,000 to 85,000 distinct CDR3 sequences, roughly 8.6% seen once. The sequenced sample consisted of whole blood. These receptors came from a male donor in good health. Some clones in this sample may be carry-over from other donors' samples. The CDR3 runs from the conserved cysteine through the conserved F or W. The order of the fields is V gene, D gene, clone size, J gene, CDR3 DNA, CDR3 protein. D genes are given only for firm matches. Only part of the rows carry a size: once, few, many, or a class if the clone is expanded.

>TRBV12-5|NA|NA|TRBJ2-3
TGTGCTAGTGGTTGGACACGAGAAAAGGCCACAGATACGCAGTATTTT
CASGWTREKATDTQYF
>TRBV12-3/TRBV12-4|TRBD1|few|TRBJ2-5
TGTGCCAGCAGTTTGGGACAGGAGAAAGAGACCCAGTACTTC
CASSLGQEKETQYF
>TRBV6-2/TRBV6-3|NA|NA|TRBJ1-5
TGTGCCAGCAGTTACTATGGCAGGGGTTACAATCAGCCCCAGCATTTT
CASSYYGRGYNQPQHF
>TRBV12-3/TRBV12-4|TRBD1|few|TRBJ2-7
TGTGCCAGCAGTGTATCCGGGACAGGGGTACACTACGAGCAGTACTTC
CASSVSGTGVHYEQYF
>TRBV6-6|NA|many|TRBJ2-7
TGTGCCAGCAGTTACTCGGCAGGGAACGAGCAGTACTTC
CASSYSAGNEQYF
>TRBV7-9|NA|many|TRBJ1-4
TGTGCCAGCAGCTTAATGCGAGGCGAAAAACTGTTTTTT
CASSLMRGEKLFF
>TRBV5-6|TRBD1|NA|TRBJ1-1
TGTGCCAGCAGCCCCCGACAGGGGATTTACACTGAAGCTTTCTTT
CASSPRQGIYTEAFF
>TRBV12-3/TRBV12-4|NA|few|TRBJ2-1
TGTGCCAGCTGTCCCAGGGGTTCGGATGAGCAGTTCTTC
CASCPRGSDEQFF
>TRBV7-2|NA|NA|TRBJ1-4
TGTGCCAGCAGCCCAGTCGGGGGTTCTAATGAAAAACTGTTTTTT
CASSPVGGSNEKLFF
>TRBV27|TRBD1|many|TRBJ2-1
TGTGCCAGCAGTTTCGATGGACAGGGAAGGGATGAGCAGTTCTTC
CASSFDGQGRDEQFF
>TRBV7-9|TRBD2|NA|TRBJ2-1
TGTGCCAGCACCCCACCCTACGGCGGGAGCGCAGCCAATGAGCAGTTCTTC
CASTPPYGGSAANEQFF
>TRBV3-1|NA|few|TRBJ1-6
TGTGCCAGCAGCCAAGACGAGAATTCCCCCAATTCACCCCTCCACTTT
CASSQDENSPNSPLHF
>TRBV4-3|NA|many|TRBJ1-1
TGCGCCAGCAGCCAAGCAGGACTAATAGGCACTGAAGCTTTCTTT
CASSQAGLIGTEAFF
>TRBV7-2|NA|many|TRBJ2-3
TGTGCCAGCAGCACCGGACAAGGGAGGTTTGGCACAGATACGCAGTATTTT
CASSTGQGRFGTDTQYF
>TRBV27|NA|NA|TRBJ2-7
TGTGCCAGCAGTTCCACCGGGACACCAACCTACGAGCAGTACTTC
CASSSTGTPTYEQYF
>TRBV29-1|TRBD1|few|TRBJ2-2
TGCAGCGTTGGGGACAGGGGGCTGGGGACCGGGGAGCTGTTTTTT
CSVGDRGLGTGELFF
>TRBV9|NA|NA|TRBJ2-1
TGTGCCAGCAGCGAACGGACAGTGCCCCAGTTCTTC
CASSERTVPQFF
>TRBV6-2/TRBV6-3|TRBD1|NA|TRBJ1-1
TGTGCCAGCAGTTACCCAGACAGGGGCGGACCTTACACTGAAGCTTTCTTT
CASSYPDRGGPYTEAFF
>TRBV2|TRBD2|many|TRBJ2-1
TGTGCCAGCAGTGAAGGTAGCGGGGCCTACAATGAGCAGTTCTTC
CASSEGSGAYNEQFF
>TRBV6-1|NA|few|TRBJ2-7
TGTGCCAGCAGTGGCGGGGACATATATACCGAGCAGTACTTC
CASSGGDIYTEQYF
>TRBV18|NA|few|TRBJ1-5
TGTGCCAGCTCACCCCTGGGGGGGTATGAACAGCCCCAGCATTTT
CASSPLGGYEQPQHF
>TRBV10-3|NA|NA|TRBJ2-2
TGTGCCATCAGTGCTCGAGCCGACACCGGGGAGCTGTTTTTT
CAISARADTGELFF
>TRBV14|NA|few|TRBJ2-7
TGTGCCAGCAGCCAAGACAGGTCTAAGGGGTACTACGAGCAGTACTTC
CASSQDRSKGYYEQYF
>TRBV6-2/TRBV6-3|TRBD1|few|TRBJ2-7
TGTGCCAGCAGTTACGCACGGGACAGCCTCTACGAGCAGTACTTC
CASSYARDSLYEQYF
>TRBV25-1|TRBD1|many|TRBJ2-7
TGTGCCAGCAGTGAGATTCTACCTTTCGGGACAGGTATCTACGAGCAGTACTTC
CASSEILPFGTGIYEQYF
>TRBV28|NA|few|TRBJ2-5
TGTGCCAGCAGTTTCTGGGAGACCCAGTACTTC
CASSFWETQYF
>TRBV10-2|NA|many|TRBJ1-1
TGCGCCAGTCTCCGTGGGGGGAACACTGAAGCTTTCTTT
CASLRGGNTEAFF
>TRBV20-1|NA|few|TRBJ1-2
TGCAGTGCTAGAGATCGACTGTTTGATGGCTACACCTTC
CSARDRLFDGYTF
>TRBV27|TRBD1|few|TRBJ2-7
TGTGCCAGCAGAAAACAGGGGGCGGCCTACGAGCAGTACTTC
CASRKQGAAYEQYF
>TRBV30|NA|NA|TRBJ1-4
TGTGCCTGGAGTATGAAAACGGGTCAGGGGTCTGAAAAACTGTTTTTT
CAWSMKTGQGSEKLFF
>TRBV7-2|TRBD1|NA|TRBJ1-6
TGTGCCAGCACCCCACAGAGGGACAGGGAATCACCCCTCCACTTT
CASTPQRDRESPLHF
>TRBV12-3/TRBV12-4|NA|many|TRBJ1-5
TGTGCCAGCAGTCCAGGGACGGAGGGTAGCAATCAGCCCCAGCATTTT
CASSPGTEGSNQPQHF
>TRBV5-5|NA|medium-sized|TRBJ2-3
TGTGCCAGCAGCCCGGCTGGGGGTACAGATACGCAGTATTTT
CASSPAGGTDTQYF
>TRBV27|NA|few|TRBJ1-2
TGTGCCAGCAGTTTATCTGGGGAAGGCCACCAAGGCTACACCTTC
CASSLSGEGHQGYTF
>TRBV5-4|NA|few|TRBJ1-1
TGTGCCAGCAGTTTGGGGCGGGAAACTGAAGCTTTCTTT
CASSLGRETEAFF
>TRBV29-1|NA|few|TRBJ2-7
TGCAGCGTTGAAGCGGCAGATCCGGGCTACGAGCAGTACTTC
CSVEAADPGYEQYF
>TRBV12-3/TRBV12-4|NA|few|TRBJ1-1
TGTGCCAGCAGTCCCAGGGGTGGAACTGAAGCTTTCTTT
CASSPRGGTEAFF
>TRBV27|NA|few|TRBJ2-5
TGTGCCAGCAGTTTTCAGGGTCGAGAGACCCAGTACTTC
CASSFQGRETQYF
>TRBV12-3/TRBV12-4|NA|NA|TRBJ2-2
TGTGCCAGCAGTTTTTCATTGGGGGGGCCAACCGGGGAGCTGTTTTTT
CASSFSLGGPTGELFF
>TRBV29-1|NA|NA|TRBJ2-3
TGCAGCGTGCTTAAGGGATCGTGGGCAGATACGCAGTATTTT
CSVLKGSWADTQYF
>TRBV7-9|NA|many|TRBJ2-1
TGTGCCAGCAGCCCAGGACTTTTCCCCAATGAGCAGTTCTTC
CASSPGLFPNEQFF
>TRBV19|TRBD1|NA|TRBJ2-3
TGTGCCAGTAAGCGACAGGGAATAGGGACAGATACGCAGTATTTT
CASKRQGIGTDTQYF
>TRBV9|NA|few|TRBJ1-1
TGTGCCAGCAGCGTAGGCGCGGGAATGAACACTGAAGCTTTCTTT
CASSVGAGMNTEAFF
>TRBV6-2/TRBV6-3|NA|NA|TRBJ1-5
TGTGCCAGCAGTTACGTGGCGGTTAATCAGCCCCAGCATTTT
CASSYVAVNQPQHF
>TRBV27|NA|NA|TRBJ2-7
TGTGCCAGCAGTTTATACAGGGACCACGAGCAGTACTTC
CASSLYRDHEQYF
>TRBV6-4|NA|NA|TRBJ2-2
TGTGCCAGCAGGCACTCGAACACCGGGGAGCTGTTTTTT
CASRHSNTGELFF
>TRBV5-4|TRBD1|NA|TRBJ2-5
TGTGCCAGCAGTCGACAGGGGTCTGCGGAGACCCAGTACTTC
CASSRQGSAETQYF
>TRBV20-1|NA|NA|TRBJ1-5
TGCAGTGCTAGAGACAGGGGAGGGAATCAGCCCCAGCATTTT
CSARDRGGNQPQHF
>TRBV3-1|TRBD1|NA|TRBJ2-3
TGTGCCAGCAGCCAAGATGAAGGACAGGGGGCAAGAGATACGCAGTATTTT
CASSQDEGQGARDTQYF
>TRBV29-1|TRBD2|many|TRBJ2-1
TGCAGCGGCGAGGGACTAGGAATTTACAATGAGCAGTTCTTC
CSGEGLGIYNEQFF
>TRBV14|NA|NA|TRBJ2-3
TGTGCCAGCAGCCAAGAGGGGTCGGCAGATACGCAGTATTTT
CASSQEGSADTQYF
>TRBV12-3/TRBV12-4|TRBD1|NA|TRBJ1-2
TGTGCCAGCACCGTGAACAGGGGGCTAACCCTATCGAGCTACACCTTC
CASTVNRGLTLSSYTF
>TRBV7-2|NA|few|TRBJ2-2
TGTGCCAGCAGCTTACCAACCTCTAATACGTACCTCCAGAACACCGGGGAGCTGTTTTTT
CASSLPTSNTYLQNTGELFF
>TRBV7-2|TRBD2|few|TRBJ2-1
TGTGCCAGCAGCTCGATTAGCGGGGGGTACAATGAGCAGTTCTTC
CASSSISGGYNEQFF
>TRBV12-5|NA|NA|TRBJ2-5
TGTGCTAGTGGCCACCAAGAGACCCAGTACTTC
CASGHQETQYF